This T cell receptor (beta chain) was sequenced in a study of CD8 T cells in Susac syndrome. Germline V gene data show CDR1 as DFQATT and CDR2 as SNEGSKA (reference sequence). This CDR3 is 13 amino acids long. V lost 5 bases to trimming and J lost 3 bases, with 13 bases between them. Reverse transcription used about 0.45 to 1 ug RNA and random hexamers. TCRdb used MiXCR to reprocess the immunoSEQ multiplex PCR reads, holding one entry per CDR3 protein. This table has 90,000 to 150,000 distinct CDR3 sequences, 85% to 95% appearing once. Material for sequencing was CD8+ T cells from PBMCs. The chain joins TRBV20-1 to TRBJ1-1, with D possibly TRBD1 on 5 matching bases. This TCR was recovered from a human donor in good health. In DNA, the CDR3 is TGCAGTGCTTCCCAGGGACCAGACACTGAAGCTTTCTTT. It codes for CSASQGPDTEAFF.